The rows below give T cell receptor beta chains drawn from one sample of a study of cytomegalovirus exposure and HLA in healthy donors. TCRdb's table, derived via immunoSEQ multiplex PCR, lists solely in-frame clones and lacks some. The table includes around 180,000 clones, about 81% detected once. The material sequenced was PBMCs. These receptors originate from a woman younger than 35 in good health and CMV-seropositive. CDR3s include the opening cysteine and the closing phenylalanine or tryptophan. D genes are given only for firm matches. Size values are once, few and many counts, or a class for expanded clones, and some rows have none.

d_gene	v_gene	j_gene	abundance	CDR3nt	CDR3aa
-	TRBV11-2	TRBJ1-2	once	TGTGCCAGCAGCCTAAATAGGGGACTGGCCTACACCTTC	CASSLNRGLAYTF
-	TRBV28	TRBJ1-5	once	TGTGCCAGCAGTCGGAGGGTCAAAGATCAGCCCCAGCATTTT	CASSRRVKDQPQHF
TRBD2	TRBV6-5	TRBJ2-7	-	TGTGCCAGCAGTTATGGCGGGGGGTCGAGCTCCTACGAGCAGTACTTC	CASSYGGGSSSYEQYF
TRBD2	TRBV27	TRBJ2-3	-	TGTGCCAGCAGACCACTAGCGCGGATCCCCACAGATACGCAGTATTTT	CASRPLARIPTDTQYF
-	TRBV19	TRBJ1-1	few	TGTGCCAGTAGTTGGGGAGGGATCAGCACTGAAGCTTTCTTT	CASSWGGISTEAFF
-	TRBV7-9	TRBJ1-3	few	TGTGCCAGCAGCTTTTTGGTGGTACCGATGGGGCCATCTGGAAACACCATATATTTT	CASSFLVVPMGPSGNTIYF
TRBD1	TRBV28	TRBJ1-2	-	TGTGCCAGCAGTTTTGCTATGGACAGGGGAGATGGCTACACCTTC	CASSFAMDRGDGYTF
TRBD1	TRBV27	TRBJ2-6	-	TGTGCCAGCAGTCTCCTACCGGGACAGGGAACTGGGGCCAACGTCCTGACTTTC	CASSLLPGQGTGANVLTF
TRBD2	TRBV9	TRBJ2-1	-	TGTGCCAGCAGCGCTGCCGGGACTAGCGGGGGGGCGGGGCAGTTCTTC	CASSAAGTSGGAGQFF
-	TRBV28	TRBJ1-5	few	TGTGCCAGCAGTTCACAGGGAATTCAGCCCCAGCATTTT	CASSSQGIQPQHF
TRBD2	TRBV15	TRBJ2-2	-	TGTGCCACCAGCAGAGGCGGGACTAGCGGGGTACACACCGGGGAGCTGTTTTTT	CATSRGGTSGVHTGELFF
-	TRBV28	TRBJ2-7	once	TGTGCCAGCAGTTTGATTCAGCGATACGAGCAGTACTTC	CASSLIQRYEQYF
-	TRBV7-9	TRBJ2-3	few	TGTGCCAGCAGCTTAGGGGGCAAGCTTGATACGCAGTATTTT	CASSLGGKLDTQYF
-	TRBV28	TRBJ1-2	-	TGTGCCAGCAGTGACAGCTATGGCTACACCTTC	CASSDSYGYTF
-	TRBV5-1	TRBJ1-6	-	TGCGCCAGCAGCCGGCGACGTACAGATTCACCCCTCCACTTT	CASSRRRTDSPLHF
TRBD2	TRBV6-1	TRBJ2-2	-	TGTGCCAGCGTTACGGGGGGATCAGGCACCGGGGAGCTGTTTTTT	CASVTGGSGTGELFF
-	TRBV30	TRBJ2-1	few	TGTGCCTGGAATGGTGCTAGCTCCAATGAGCAGTTCTTC	CAWNGASSNEQFF
TRBD2	TRBV5-1	TRBJ2-3	-	TGCGCCAGCAGTCCCGGGACTACTAGCACAGATACGCAGTATTTT	CASSPGTTSTDTQYF
-	TRBV6-1	TRBJ1-5	-	TGTGCCAGCAGTGAACAGGGCTGGGGGCATCAGCCCCAGCATTTT	CASSEQGWGHQPQHF
-	TRBV4-3	TRBJ2-1	-	TGCGCCAGCAGCGACAGGTCAAATGAGCAGTTCTTC	CASSDRSNEQFF
-	TRBV19	TRBJ2-1	once	TGTGCCAGTAGTAACAGGTACCACAAGGCCAATGAGCAGTTCTTC	CASSNRYHKANEQFF
TRBD2	TRBV10-3	TRBJ2-3	-	TGTGCCATCAGTGAGTCGGCGGGGGGATACACAGATACGCAGTATTTT	CAISESAGGYTDTQYF
-	TRBV9	TRBJ2-2	-	TGTGCCAGCAGCGTAGGGACTACTACCGGGGAGCTGTTTTTT	CASSVGTTTGELFF
-	TRBV7-6	TRBJ2-2	-	TGTGCCAGCAGCTTAGTTAGACAGAACACCGGGGAGCTGTTTTTT	CASSLVRQNTGELFF
-	TRBV15	TRBJ2-2	-	TGTGCCACCAGCAGAGATACAGGGTTCAACACCGGGGAGCTGTTTTTT	CATSRDTGFNTGELFF
-	TRBV7-9	TRBJ1-6	-	TGTGCCAGCGCCCCCGGGATTTGGCAGGCGAATTCACCCCTCCACTTT	CASAPGIWQANSPLHF
TRBD2	TRBV4-1	TRBJ2-3	-	TGCGCCAGCAGCCAAGAAGGGGCGGGGGGGCCAATAGATACGCAGTATTTT	CASSQEGAGGPIDTQYF
TRBD1	TRBV27	TRBJ1-2	-	TGTGCCAGCAGTTTACGTCTCCGGGAGGGGGCGCGGTTTGGCTACACCTTC	CASSLRLREGARFGYTF
-	TRBV5-1	TRBJ2-7	-	TGCGCCAGCAGCTTGGCGCCGGGAAGGTACTACGAGCAGTACTTC	CASSLAPGRYYEQYF
-	TRBV7-9	TRBJ1-2	-	TGTGCCAGCAGCTTAGGGAGAGCTAACTATGGCTACACCTTC	CASSLGRANYGYTF
TRBD2	TRBV19	TRBJ2-7	once	TGTGCCAGTAGTATAATTAGCGGGGACTCCTACGAGCAGTACTTC	CASSIISGDSYEQYF
TRBD1	TRBV9	TRBJ2-3	once	TGTGCCAGCAGCTTGCGGACAGGGAGGGATACGCAGTATTTT	CASSLRTGRDTQYF
TRBD1	TRBV2	TRBJ1-1	-	TGTGCCAGCAGTGATTCGGGACAGACCATGAACACTGAAGCTTTCTTT	CASSDSGQTMNTEAFF
TRBD2	TRBV5-6	TRBJ2-1	-	TGTGCCAGCAGCCTAGCGGGGGCTTTAGGGTACAATGAGCAGTTCTTC	CASSLAGALGYNEQFF
-	TRBV5-1	TRBJ2-2	-	TGCGCCAGCAGCTTGGGGGACAACGGCTCCGGGGAGCTGTTTTTT	CASSLGDNGSGELFF
-	TRBV18	TRBJ2-7	-	TGTGCCAGCTCACCAATAAGCTCCTACGAGCAGTACTTC	CASSPISSYEQYF
TRBD2	TRBV19	TRBJ2-5	-	TGTGCCAGTAGTATAGTTGGACTAGCGGGGGGGCGTGAGACCCAGTACTTC	CASSIVGLAGGRETQYF
-	TRBV19	TRBJ2-7	-	TGTGCCAGTACTCCGACAGGTGGAATCTACGAGCAGTACTTC	CASTPTGGIYEQYF
TRBD1	TRBV7-6	TRBJ1-1	-	TGTGCCAGCAGCTTGGGACAGGCCACTGAAGCTTTCTTT	CASSLGQATEAFF
-	TRBV5-6	TRBJ1-2	-	TGTGCCAGCAGCCCGGGGGGGGCGCCGAGCTATGGCTACACCTTC	CASSPGGAPSYGYTF
TRBD2	TRBV4-1	TRBJ2-1	-	TGCGCCAGCAGCCAAGATCATAGAATAGCGGGGATCTACAATGAGCAGTTCTTC	CASSQDHRIAGIYNEQFF
TRBD1	TRBV6-5	TRBJ1-5	-	TGTGCCAGCAGCCTAGGGACAGCTCAGCCCCAGCATTTT	CASSLGTAQPQHF
TRBD1	TRBV6-6	TRBJ2-5	-	TGTGCCAGCAGTTACTGGGGACAGGGGGAAGAGACCCAGTACTTC	CASSYWGQGEETQYF
TRBD2	TRBV7-9	TRBJ2-5	once	TGTGCCAGCTCAGGGGCTAGCGGGGGTCAAGAGACCCAGTACTTC	CASSGASGGQETQYF